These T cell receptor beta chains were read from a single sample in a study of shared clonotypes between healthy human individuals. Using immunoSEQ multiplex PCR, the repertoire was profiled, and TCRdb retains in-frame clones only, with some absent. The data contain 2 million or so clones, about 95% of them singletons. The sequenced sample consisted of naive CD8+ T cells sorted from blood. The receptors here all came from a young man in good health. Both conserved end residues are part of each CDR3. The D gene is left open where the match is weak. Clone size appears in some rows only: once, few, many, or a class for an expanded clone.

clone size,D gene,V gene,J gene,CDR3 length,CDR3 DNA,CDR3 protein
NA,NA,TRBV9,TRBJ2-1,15,TGTGCCAGCAGCGTAGTTGGAGACGGAGACAATGAGCAGTTCTTC,CASSVVGDGDNEQFF
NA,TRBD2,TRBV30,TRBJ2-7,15,TGTGCCTGGAGTGTCCCCCGGGGGGGGACCTACGAGCAGTACTTC,CAWSVPRGGTYEQYF
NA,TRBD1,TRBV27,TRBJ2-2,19,TGTGCCAGCAGTTCATTTCGGACAGGGGATAAGGGGAAGACCGGGGAGCTGTTTTTT,CASSSFRTGDKGKTGELFF
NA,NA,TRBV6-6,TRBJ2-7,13,TGTGCCAGCAGTTACTCGAACTCCTACGAGCAGTACTTC,CASSYSNSYEQYF
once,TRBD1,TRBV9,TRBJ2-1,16,TGTGCCAGCAGCGTAGGAACAGGGGCGGCCTACAATGAGCAGTTCTTC,CASSVGTGAAYNEQFF
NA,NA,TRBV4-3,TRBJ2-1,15,TGCGCCAGCAGCCCTGTAGGGGACTCATTCAATGAGCAGTTCTTC,CASSPVGDSFNEQFF
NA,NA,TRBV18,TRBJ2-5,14,TGTGCCAGCTCACAGTCTGGCGTCCAAGAGACCCAGTACTTC,CASSQSGVQETQYF
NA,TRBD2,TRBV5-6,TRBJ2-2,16,TGTGCCAGCAGCTTGGAACTAGCGGTGCGGGCCGGGGAGCTGTTTTTT,CASSLELAVRAGELFF
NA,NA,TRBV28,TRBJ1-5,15,TGTGCCAGCAGTTTATCACCTGGGATCAATCAGCCCCAGCATTTT,CASSLSPGINQPQHF
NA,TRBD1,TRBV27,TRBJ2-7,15,TGTGCCAGCAGCTACCGACAGGGCCTAGCCTACGAGCAGTACTTC,CASSYRQGLAYEQYF
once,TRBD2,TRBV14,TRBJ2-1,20,TGTGCCAGCAGCCAAGTATGGATCTCCGGGAGGATCCCCTTTAGAGCTGAGCAGTTCTTC,CASSQVWISGRIPFRAEQFF
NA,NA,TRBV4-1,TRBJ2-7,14,TGCGCCAGCAGCCAAGATATCCGAATCTACGAGCAGTACTTC,CASSQDIRIYEQYF
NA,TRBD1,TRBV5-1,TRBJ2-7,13,TGCGCCAGCAGTCGACAGGGGCCCGACGAGCAGTACTTC,CASSRQGPDEQYF
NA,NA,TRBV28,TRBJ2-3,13,TGTGCCAGCAGATCTAACCTCGGAGATACGCAGTATTTT,CASRSNLGDTQYF